This T cell receptor (beta chain) comes out of a study of cytomegalovirus exposure and HLA in healthy donors. Findings and caveats of the study: It was found in a later analysis that first-cohort TCR clusters tended to co-occur in the 90 to 150 validation repertoires. Reports credit the classifier with highly specific, highly sensitive diagnosis of cytomegalovirus status. The study flagged roughly 160 TCR beta chains as cytomegalovirus-associated. The majority of TCR sequences were rare, yet some public TCRs appeared in many donors.

The assay was immunoSEQ multiplex PCR, and TCRdb's table has in-frame clones only and misses some. The profile shows 170,000 or so clones, about 85% of them singletons. CDR3 length: 15 residues. Germline CDR1 reads MNHEY; CDR2 reads SVGAGI. Unmatched junction bases numbered 6, after V lost 5 bases and J lost 1 base. A remark on this clone: The antigen is undetermined.

The chain recombines TRBV6-5 with TRBJ1-2; 8 nucleotides line up with TRBD1. Sequencing was performed on PBMCs. The clonotype was recovered from a man younger than 35 in good health and CMV-seropositive. Here the CDR3 reads CASSATGDGNYGYTF. The DNA of the CDR3 is TGTGCCAGCAGTGCGACAGGGGACGGTAACTATGGCTACACCTTC.